This TCR beta chain was obtained from a study of cytomegalovirus exposure and HLA in healthy donors. The V and J ends lost 6 bases and 3 bases, in that order; junction bases with no gene match: 4. The CDR3 sequence is 13 residues long. The germline V gene encodes CDR1 SGHDT and CDR2 YYEEEE. Here immunoSEQ multiplex PCR was the method, and the copy in TCRdb shows in-frame clones only, minus some. The sample carries some 170,000 clones, just under 90% recorded once. What was sequenced was PBMCs. The sequence was collected from a woman aged 30 to 39 in good health and CMV-seronegative. The rearrangement uses TRBV5-6 and TRBJ2-7; 9 nucleotides match TRBD1. DNA for the CDR3: TGTGCCAGCACAGGGACAGGGTACTACGAGCAGTACTTC. This translates into CASTGTGYYEQYF.